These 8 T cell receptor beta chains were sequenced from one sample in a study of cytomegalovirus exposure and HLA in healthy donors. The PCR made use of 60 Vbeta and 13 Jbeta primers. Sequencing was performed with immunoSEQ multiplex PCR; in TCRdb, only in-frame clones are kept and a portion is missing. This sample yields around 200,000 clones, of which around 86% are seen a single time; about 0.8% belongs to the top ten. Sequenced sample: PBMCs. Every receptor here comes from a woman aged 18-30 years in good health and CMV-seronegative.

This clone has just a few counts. CDR3: CASSSGTSGGTFEQYF. CDR3 in DNA: TGTGCCAGCAGTTCAGGGACTAGCGGGGGGACGTTCGAGCAGTACTTC. The chain carries TRBV6-6 and TRBJ2-7; 15 bases fit TRBD2. J lost 6 bases, V lost 4 bases, and 7 bases had no gene match. CDR1 and CDR2 from the germline V gene are MNHNY and SVGAGI (reference sequence). This CDR3 region has 16 residues.

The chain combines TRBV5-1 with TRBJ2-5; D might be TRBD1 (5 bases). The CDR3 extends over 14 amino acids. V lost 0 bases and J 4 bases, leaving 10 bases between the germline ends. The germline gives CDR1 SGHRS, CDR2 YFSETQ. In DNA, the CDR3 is TGCGCCAGCAGCTTGGTAGAAAGGGGAGAGACCCAGTACTTC. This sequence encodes CASSLVERGETQYF.

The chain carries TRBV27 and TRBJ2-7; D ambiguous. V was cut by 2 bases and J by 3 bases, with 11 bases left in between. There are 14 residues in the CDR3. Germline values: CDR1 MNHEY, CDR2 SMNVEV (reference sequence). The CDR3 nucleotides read TGTGCCAGCAGTTTACTGGGCCGGAACTACGAGCAGTACTTC. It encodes CASSLLGRNYEQYF.

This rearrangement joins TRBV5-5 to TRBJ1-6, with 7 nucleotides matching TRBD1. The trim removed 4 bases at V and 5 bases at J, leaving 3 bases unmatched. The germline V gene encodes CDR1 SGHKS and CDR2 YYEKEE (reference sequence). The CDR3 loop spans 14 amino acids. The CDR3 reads CASSPGQNNSPLHF. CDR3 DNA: TGTGCCAGCAGCCCGGGACAGAATAATTCACCCCTCCACTTT.

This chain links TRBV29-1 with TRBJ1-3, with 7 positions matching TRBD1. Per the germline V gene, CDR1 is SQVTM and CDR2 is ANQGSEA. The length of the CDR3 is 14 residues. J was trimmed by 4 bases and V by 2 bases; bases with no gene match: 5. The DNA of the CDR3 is TGCAGCGTTGAAACAGGGGCGGTAGGAAACACCATATATTTT. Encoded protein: CSVETGAVGNTIYF.

CDR3 DNA sequence: TGTGCCAGCAGCCAGACAGGAGCTTACAACTATGGCTACACCTTC. This codes for CASSQTGAYNYGYTF. The gene calls are TRBV4-2 and TRBJ1-2; TRBD1 might be the D (6 bases). Germline lookup yields CDR1 LGHNA and CDR2 YNFKEQ. V was trimmed by 3 bases and J by 2 bases, leaving 13 bases between them. The CDR3 has 15 residues.

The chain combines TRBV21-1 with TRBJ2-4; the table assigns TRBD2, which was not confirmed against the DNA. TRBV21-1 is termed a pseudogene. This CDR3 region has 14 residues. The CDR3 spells CASSKQGGKNIQYF. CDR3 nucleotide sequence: TGTGCCAGCAGCAAACAGGGAGGCAAAAACATTCAGTACTTC.

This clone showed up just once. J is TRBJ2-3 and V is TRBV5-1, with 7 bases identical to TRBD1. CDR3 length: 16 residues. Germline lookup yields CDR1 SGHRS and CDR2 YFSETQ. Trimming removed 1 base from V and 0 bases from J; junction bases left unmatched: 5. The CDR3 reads CASSLLEGASTDTQYF. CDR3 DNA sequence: TGCGCCAGCAGCTTGCTCGAGGGGGCTAGCACAGATACGCAGTATTTT.